The rows below give T cell receptor beta chains drawn from one sample of a study of blood T cell repertoires in COVID-19. Using immunoSEQ multiplex PCR, the repertoire was profiled, and TCRdb retains in-frame clones only, with some absent. This repertoire shows about 68,000 clones, 80% to 90% found once; its top ten account for 6% to 7%. The sequencing input was peripheral blood. All receptors derive from a man aged 45-65 years with active COVID-19. CDR3s include the opening cysteine and the closing phenylalanine or tryptophan. A D gene is named only where the DNA matches it firmly. A clone size is listed for some rows: how often the clone was seen (once, few, many), or a class if it is expanded.

once,-,TRBJ1-2,TRBV7-9,CASSLNRGDYGYTF,TGTGCCAGCAGCTTGAACCGGGGTGACTATGGCTACACCTTC
-,-,TRBJ1-4,TRBV5-4,CASSSGAGVEKLFF,TGTGCCAGCAGCTCCGGCGCGGGGGTTGAAAAACTGTTTTTT
-,-,TRBJ1-5,TRBV27,CASSLGSNQPQHF,TGTGCCAGCAGTTTGGGCAGTAATCAGCCCCAGCATTTT
-,TRBD2,TRBJ2-7,TRBV2,CASSPPGGARSYEQYF,TGTGCCAGCAGTCCCCCGGGAGGGGCTAGGTCCTACGAGCAGTACTTC
-,-,TRBJ2-1,TRBV29-1,CSVLINEQFF,TGCAGCGTTCTAATCAATGAGCAGTTCTTC
-,TRBD1,TRBJ2-6,TRBV15,CATSSTGGAGANVLTF,TGTGCCACCAGCAGTACAGGGGGAGCTGGGGCCAACGTCCTGACTTTC
-,-,TRBJ2-7,TRBV5-4,CASSRPEGEQYF,TGTGCCAGCAGCCGGCCGGAGGGCGAGCAGTACTTC
-,-,TRBJ2-3,TRBV6-6,CASRQGRNTDTQYF,TGTGCCAGCAGACAGGGTCGGAACACAGATACGCAGTATTTT
-,TRBD1,TRBJ2-2,TRBV4-2,CASWDREAGELFF,TGTGCCAGCTGGGACAGGGAGGCCGGGGAGCTGTTTTTT
-,TRBD1,TRBJ1-2,TRBV19,CATRDRGYGYTF,TGTGCCACCCGGGACAGGGGCTATGGCTACACCTTC
-,-,TRBJ2-1,TRBV19,CASSLRGSRDEQFF,TGTGCCAGTAGTCTTAGGGGGAGTAGGGATGAGCAGTTCTTC
-,TRBD1,TRBJ1-5,TRBV25-1,CASSVTGLAPQHF,TGTGCCAGCAGTGTGACAGGGCTTGCGCCCCAGCATTTT
-,-,TRBJ2-1,TRBV12-3/TRBV12-4,CASSLGPKEQFF,TGTGCCAGCAGCCTAGGTCCCAAAGAGCAGTTCTTC
-,-,TRBJ1-2,TRBV7-9,CASMPGGGLYGYTF,TGTGCCAGCATGCCGGGGGGCGGCTTATATGGCTACACCTTC
-,-,TRBJ1-1,TRBV25-1,CASSRQALNTEAFF,TGTGCCAGCAGTCGACAGGCCCTGAACACTGAAGCTTTCTTT
-,-,TRBJ1-4,TRBV2,CASSGEATNEKLFF,TGTGCCAGCAGTGGTGAGGCAACTAATGAAAAACTGTTTTTT
-,-,TRBJ2-3,TRBV28,CASSLPGGLGADTQYF,TGTGCCAGCAGTTTGCCGGGGGGCCTCGGGGCAGATACGCAGTATTTT
-,-,TRBJ2-6,TRBV21-1,CASLPGANVLTF,TGTGCCTCCCTTCCTGGGGCCAACGTCCTGACTTTC
-,-,TRBJ2-2,TRBV27,CASSMAVPLTGELFF,TGTGCCAGCAGTATGGCGGTACCCCTCACCGGGGAGCTGTTTTTT
-,TRBD2,TRBJ2-1,TRBV28,CASSSRGAVYNEQFF,TGTGCCAGCAGTTCGCGGGGGGCCGTATACAATGAGCAGTTCTTC
once,TRBD2,TRBJ2-1,TRBV6-5,CASSYQGHGRNEQFF,TGTGCCAGCAGTTACCAGGGCCACGGGAGGAATGAGCAGTTCTTC
-,TRBD2,TRBJ2-1,TRBV7-2,CASSFSAGEGRNEQFF,TGTGCCAGCAGCTTTTCGGCGGGGGAAGGGCGCAATGAGCAGTTCTTC
once,TRBD1,TRBJ2-2,TRBV2,CASRGQGTGELFF,TGTGCCAGCAGGGGACAGGGCACCGGGGAGCTGTTTTTT
-,-,TRBJ2-2,TRBV7-3,CASSLRAGGTGELFF,TGTGCCAGCAGCTTAAGGGCGGGTGGCACCGGGGAGCTGTTTTTT
once,TRBD1,TRBJ2-7,TRBV9,CASSFGQGVRYEQYF,TGTGCCAGCAGCTTTGGACAGGGGGTAAGATACGAGCAGTACTTC
-,TRBD1,TRBJ2-5,TRBV28,CASSLTGQVETQYF,TGTGCCAGCAGTTTGACAGGGCAAGTTGAGACCCAGTACTTC
many,-,TRBJ1-5,TRBV6-1,CASSEPRVPLGPQHF,TGTGCCAGCAGTGAACCCCGGGTCCCCTTGGGGCCCCAGCATTTT
-,TRBD1,TRBJ1-3,TRBV9,CASGTDFSGNTIYF,TGTGCCAGCGGGACAGATTTCTCTGGAAACACCATATATTTT
-,-,TRBJ1-6,TRBV7-2,CASSPAGQLNSPLHF,TGTGCCAGCAGCCCCGCCGGACAGCTTAATTCACCCCTCCACTTT
-,-,TRBJ2-7,TRBV28,CASRPTGLTYEQYF,TGTGCCAGCAGGCCTACGGGACTTACCTACGAGCAGTACTTC
-,-,TRBJ1-1,TRBV12-1,CASSFGVRPTLNTEAFF,TGTGCCAGCAGCTTTGGAGTAAGACCGACTTTGAACACTGAAGCTTTCTTT
-,TRBD2,TRBJ2-1,TRBV2,CASSVLSGKGNEQFF,TGTGCCAGCAGTGTCCTTAGCGGGAAGGGCAATGAGCAGTTCTTC
-,TRBD1,TRBJ2-7,TRBV25-1,CASSRQGRGYEQYF,TGTGCCAGCAGTAGACAGGGGAGAGGGTACGAGCAGTACTTC
-,TRBD1,TRBJ2-7,TRBV6-5,CASSRTGGYYEQYF,TGTGCCAGCAGTCGGACAGGAGGTTACTACGAGCAGTACTTC
-,-,TRBJ2-3,TRBV9,CASSVLGGSTDTQYF,TGTGCCAGCAGCGTATTGGGCGGGAGCACAGATACGCAGTATTTT
-,-,TRBJ2-5,TRBV7-9,CASSSHRAKRVETQYF,TGTGCCAGCAGCTCCCACAGGGCGAAGAGGGTAGAGACCCAGTACTTC
-,-,TRBJ2-3,TRBV28,CASTSGGADSADTQYF,TGTGCCAGCACCTCTGGGGGGGCGGATTCGGCAGATACGCAGTATTTT
-,-,TRBJ1-4,TRBV6-4,CASSDLTPGGSEKLFF,TGTGCCAGCAGTGACCTAACCCCAGGAGGGAGTGAAAAACTGTTTTTT
-,TRBD1,TRBJ1-1,TRBV29-1,CSVVGQGMNTEAFF,TGCAGCGTTGTAGGACAGGGGATGAACACTGAAGCTTTCTTT
-,-,TRBJ1-5,TRBV27,CASSSRQSNQPQHF,TGTGCCAGCAGTTCACGACAGAGCAATCAGCCCCAGCATTTT
-,TRBD1,TRBJ1-5,TRBV28,CASSSGTGGYQPQHF,TGTGCCAGCAGTTCCGGGACAGGCGGTTATCAGCCCCAGCATTTT
-,TRBD2,TRBJ2-3,TRBV18,CASSSTSGRDTQYF,TGTGCCAGCTCTTCGACTAGCGGGAGAGATACGCAGTATTTT
-,TRBD1,TRBJ2-7,TRBV27,CASRTGGSSYEQYF,TGTGCCAGCAGGACAGGGGGCTCCTCCTACGAGCAGTACTTC
-,-,TRBJ2-7,TRBV12-3/TRBV12-4,CASRDSSYEQYF,TGTGCCAGCAGGGACAGTTCCTACGAGCAGTACTTC
-,-,TRBJ2-3,TRBV7-6,CASSLGGPTDTQYF,TGTGCCAGCAGCTTAGGAGGCCCCACAGATACGCAGTATTTT
-,-,TRBJ2-7,TRBV6-2/TRBV6-3,CASSYFYRDEQYF,TGTGCCAGCAGTTACTTTTACAGGGACGAGCAGTACTTC
-,TRBD2,TRBJ2-5,TRBV10-3,CAISWEGTQETQYF,TGTGCCATCAGTTGGGAGGGCACCCAAGAGACCCAGTACTTC
-,-,TRBJ2-2,TRBV28,CASSHLVEAGNTGELFF,TGTGCCAGCAGCCACCTGGTTGAGGCCGGGAACACCGGGGAGCTGTTTTTT
few,TRBD1,TRBJ2-7,TRBV7-2,CASSFPRDRGYEQYF,TGTGCCAGCAGCTTCCCCCGGGACAGGGGGTACGAGCAGTACTTC
-,-,TRBJ2-5,TRBV21-1,CASSKGAAPQETQYF,TGTGCCAGCAGCAAAGGGGCAGCTCCCCAAGAGACCCAGTACTTC